The 13 T cell receptor beta chains listed next were all sequenced from one sample in a study of blood T cell repertoires in COVID-19. Here immunoSEQ multiplex PCR was the method, and the copy in TCRdb shows in-frame clones only, minus some. The table records approximately 220,000 clones, approximately 83% of them present only once. The material sequenced was PBMCs or T cells enriched from blood (not recorded which). These receptors all stem from a woman aged 40 to 55 with acute COVID-19.

This chain uses TRBV11-2 with TRBJ2-3; 7 bases are a match to TRBD1. J was trimmed by 1 base and V by 1 base; bases with no gene match: 14. The germline gives CDR1 SGHAT, CDR2 FQNNGV. This CDR3 region has 19 residues. CDR3 nucleotides: TGTGCCAGCAGCTTAGTTCTTTTCGGAGACAGGGACCGCACAGATACGCAGTATTTT. Protein product: CASSLVLFGDRDRTDTQYF.

V usage is TRBV5-4 and J usage is TRBJ1-4; a possible D gene is TRBD1 (5 bases). The germline gives CDR1 SGHNT, CDR2 YYREEE (reference sequence). The CDR3 covers 12 residues. Trimming took 3 bases from V and 10 from J, leaving 10 bases between them. In nucleotides, the CDR3 is TGTGCCAGCAGCTACGGGCAGGGAAAACTGTTTTTT. Residues: CASSYGQGKLFF.

CDR3 bases: TGTGCTAGTGGTCCCTATGGCCCCGGACAGGGGAAAGCTTTCTTT. Its protein is CASGPYGPGQGKAFF. The J gene is TRBJ1-1, the V gene TRBV12-5, with TRBD1 matching 9 bases. CDR3 size: 15 residues. CDR1 is LGHNT, CDR2 FRNRAP, per germline. Unmatched junction bases numbered 13, after V lost 5 bases and J lost 9 bases.

V gene TRBV7-2 combines with J gene TRBJ2-5, with 7 bases identical to TRBD2. Germline loops: CDR1 SGHTA, CDR2 FQGNSA. V shed 5 bases, J shed 1 base, and the junction held 10 bases outside the gene matches. This CDR3 comprises 16 residues. The CDR3 reads CASSPEGTTFQETQYF. CDR3 nucleotide sequence: TGTGCCAGCAGCCCCGAGGGGACTACCTTCCAAGAGACCCAGTACTTC.

V gene TRBV18 combines with J gene TRBJ1-1, with D maybe TRBD1 (5 bases). The CDR3 is made up of 14 amino acids. Germline CDR1 KGHSH, CDR2 LQKENI. Between the trimmed V and J ends, which lost 4 bases and 0 bases, there was a span of 9 bases. The CDR3 spells CASSRAGLNTEAFF. As DNA, the CDR3 is TGTGCCAGCTCACGGGCAGGGTTGAACACTGAAGCTTTCTTT. Together with reference TRBV18 and TRBJ1-1, the CDR3 gives the full variable domain: NAGVMQNPRHLVRRRGQEARLRCSPMKGHSHVYWYRQLPEEGLKFMVYLQKENIIDESGMPKERFSAEFPKEGPSILRIQQVVRGDSAAYFCASSRAGLNTEAFFGQGTRLTVV.

The rearrangement uses TRBV6-2 or TRBV6-3 and TRBJ1-1; no definite D call. The CDR3 is 20 amino acids. Trimming left V 2 bases short and J 0 bases short, with 25 bases between. Looked up from germline, CDR1 is MNHEY and CDR2 is SVGEGT. The CDR3 loop reads CASSYGRGPSLYQMNTEAFF. In DNA, the CDR3 is TGTGCCAGCAGTTACGGTAGAGGTCCGTCCCTCTACCAAATGAACACTGAAGCTTTCTTT.

The V and J genes are TRBV5-6 and TRBJ1-6; the D gene is possibly TRBD1 (6 bases). This CDR3 spans 14 amino acids. Germline CDR1 SGHDT, CDR2 YYEEEE. Trimming removed 4 bases from V and 3 bases from J, with 8 bases in between. For the CDR3, the DNA is TGTGCCAGCAGCCCGACAGGCTATAATTCACCCCTCCACTTT. Encoded protein: CASSPTGYNSPLHF.

The chain couples TRBV19 to TRBJ2-7; 7 positions match TRBD1. Losses at the gene ends were 7 bases for V and 4 bases for J; bases not matched to a gene: 10. The CDR3 is 14 amino acids. Per germline, CDR1 LNHDA and CDR2 SQIVND (reference sequence). CDR3 nucleotide sequence: TGTGCCAGTAACTGCCGGGACAGTGAATACGAGCAGTACTTC. As protein: CASNCRDSEYEQYF.

This chain joins TRBV4-2 and TRBJ2-3; 7 bases agree with TRBD2. Germline CDR1 and CDR2: LGHNA and YNFKEQ. The length of the CDR3 is 17 residues. J was trimmed by 0 bases and V by 4 bases; bases with no gene match: 10. Written as DNA, the CDR3 is TGTGCCAGCAGCCCGACCGTGAGCGGGGCTAGCACAGATACGCAGTATTTT. This gives the protein CASSPTVSGASTDTQYF.

The gene calls are TRBV29-1 and TRBJ1-3; 7 bases fit TRBD1. Per germline, CDR1 SQVTM and CDR2 ANQGSEA. This CDR3 contains 13 residues. The CDR3 nucleotides read TGCACCATAAGGACAGGCTCTGGAAACACCATATATTTT. Its translation: CTIRTGSGNTIYF.

This chain links TRBV7-9 with TRBJ1-4, with TRBD1 as a possible D gene (5 bases). Germline loops: CDR1 SEHNR, CDR2 FQNEAQ (reference sequence). V lost 1 base to trimming and J lost 0 bases, with 9 bases between them. The length of the CDR3 is 16 residues. CDR3 sequence: CASSLGQGATNEKLFF. For the CDR3, the DNA is TGTGCCAGCAGCTTAGGACAAGGGGCAACTAATGAAAAACTGTTTTTT.

This clone was observed a few times. The rearrangement uses TRBV29-1 and TRBJ1-3; TRBD1 aligns across 10 bases. Germline V gene sequence: CDR1 SQVTM, CDR2 ANQGSEA. Germline trimming cut 4 bases from V and 1 base from J; bases unmatched to any gene: 4. CDR3 length: 15 amino acids. This chain's CDR3 is CSVGQGASSGNTIYF. The DNA for the CDR3 is TGCAGCGTTGGACAGGGGGCATCATCTGGAAACACCATATATTTT.

The chain has TRBV28 and TRBJ2-7; D is unclear. Trimming left V 5 bases short and J 2 bases short, with 10 bases between. Germline V gene data show CDR1 as MDHEN and CDR2 as SYDVKM. There are 13 residues in the CDR3. The CDR3 sequence is CASSPRRAYEQYF. CDR3 coding DNA: TGTGCCAGCAGTCCCCGTCGGGCCTACGAGCAGTACTTC.